The T cell receptor beta chain under discussion was sequenced for a study of blood T cell repertoires in COVID-19. Clones were read by immunoSEQ multiplex PCR, and TCRdb kept only the in-frame ones, dropping some. The sample lists approximately 14,000 clones, about 88% occurring once. Between the trimmed V and J ends, which lost 3 bases and 5 bases, there was a span of 10 bases. Germline loops: CDR1 GTSNPN, CDR2 SVGIG (reference sequence). The CDR3 sequence is 12 residues long. The chain links TRBV30 to TRBJ1-1, with a tentative D call TRBD1 (6 bases). The sample taken for sequencing was peripheral blood. This clonotype was obtained from a woman between 70 and 85 years old in a cohort sampled during active or convalescent COVID-19. The CDR3 region is CAWSRGFTEAFF. The DNA for the CDR3 is TGTGCCTGGAGCAGGGGCTTTACTGAAGCTTTCTTT.